These 6 T cell receptor beta chains were all obtained from the same sample, sequenced in a study of response to subunit inactivated influenza vaccine. TCRdb fed the RT-PCR reads into MiXCR, producing one record per CDR3 protein. The data contain 540,000 or so distinct CDR3 sequences, over 10% of them singletons. The material sequenced was PBMCs from blood, taken more than 35 days after vaccination. The origin of the receptors is a man in his forties or fifties who received an inactivated influenza vaccine.

The chain carries TRBV12-3 or TRBV12-4 and TRBJ2-2, with D perhaps TRBD1 (5 bases). CDR3 length: 13 amino acids. V lost 9 bases and J lost 0, with 8 bases in between. CDR3 coding DNA: TGTGCCAGTGACAGTCCGAACACCGGGGAGCTGTTTTTT. Its protein is CASDSPNTGELFF.

The table lists this clonotype with a few counts. This chain joins TRBV6-2 or TRBV6-3 and TRBJ2-7; 7 bases align to TRBD1. Unmatched junction bases numbered 14, after V lost 6 bases and J lost 6 bases. Germline CDR1 is MNHEY and CDR2 is SVGEGT. This CDR3 is built from 15 residues. The CDR3 region has the DNA TGTGCCAGCAGCTACCTCAGGACAGGTAGTAGCGAGCAGTACTTC. It encodes CASSYLRTGSSEQYF.

The chain links TRBV28 to TRBJ2-6; TRBD2 aligns across 9 bases. The CDR3 spans 14 residues. The germline V gene encodes CDR1 MDHEN and CDR2 SYDVKM. The J segment lost 12 bases and the V segment lost 6 bases, leaving 9 bases of the junction unmatched. CDR3 DNA: TGTGCCAGCAGGGCCAGGACTAGCGTAGGCGTCCTGACTTTC. Its translation: CASRARTSVGVLTF.

This clonotype occurred a few times. The gene calls are TRBV9 and TRBJ2-5; 10 nucleotides line up with TRBD1. Germline-derived CDR1 and CDR2 are SGDLS and YYNGEE. With 0 bases clipped from V and 1 base from J, the junction kept 12 bases outside the gene matches. This CDR3 spans 19 amino acids. In nucleotides, the CDR3 is TGTGCCAGCAGCGTAGCCCCACCGGGACAGGGGACCCTCCAAGAGACCCAGTACTTC. This translates into CASSVAPPGQGTLQETQYF.

In its sample, this clonotype was seen a few times. The chain links TRBV7-9 to TRBJ2-7, with a possible D match to TRBD1 (6 bases). The CDR3 spans 15 residues. V lost 5 bases and J lost 2, with 16 bases in between. CDR1 is SEHNR and CDR2 is FQNEAQ in the germline V gene (reference sequence). CDR3 bases: TGTGCCAGCAGCCCGAACAGGGAATTCCCCTACGAGCAGTACTTC. Translating gives CASSPNREFPYEQYF.

This chain connects TRBV7-2 to TRBJ2-5, with D perhaps being TRBD1 or TRBD2 (6 bases each). Trimming cost V 2 bases and J 5 bases, with 18 bases left between them. CDR3 size: 16 residues. The germline gives CDR1 SGHTA, CDR2 FQGNSA. The chain's CDR3 is CASSLMGRGLLETQYF. The CDR3 region has the DNA TGTGCCAGCAGCTTAATGGGCAGGGGACTGTTGGAGACCCAGTACTTC.